The 26 T cell receptor beta chains below were found in one sample sequenced in a study of cytomegalovirus exposure and HLA in healthy donors. PCR used 60 Vbeta primers and 13 Jbeta primers. Assay: immunoSEQ multiplex PCR; the TCRdb copy retains only in-frame clones and omits some. Of roughly 180,000 clones listed, about 77% are singletons. Sequenced sample: PBMCs. The receptor set was obtained from a female donor in good health and CMV-seronegative.

The sample holds a few counts of this clone. V is TRBV18 and J is TRBJ1-1; 7 nucleotides align to TRBD1. This CDR3 spans 16 amino acids. Germline CDR1 reads KGHSH; CDR2 reads LQKENI. The trim removed 4 bases at V and 0 bases at J, leaving 8 bases unmatched. The CDR3, as DNA: TGTGCCAGCTCACAGACGGCCAGGGGGATGAACACTGAAGCTTTCTTT. Its translation: CASSQTARGMNTEAFF. The variable domain in full, with the rest retrieved from reference TRBV18 and TRBJ1-1, is NAGVMQNPRHLVRRRGQEARLRCSPMKGHSHVYWYRQLPEEGLKFMVYLQKENIIDESGMPKERFSAEFPKEGPSILRIQQVVRGDSAAYFCASSQTARGMNTEAFFGQGTRLTVV.

The table lists this clone with a count of one. V and J are TRBV6-1 and TRBJ2-3, with D possibly matching TRBD1 (6 bases). The CDR3 has 15 residues. Germline-derived CDR1 and CDR2 are MNHNS and SASEGT. Trimming took off 2 bases at V and 1 base at J, with 10 bases between the two ends. The CDR3 DNA sequence: TGTGCCAGCAGTGAAATGGCAGGGGGCACAGATACGCAGTATTTT. Translated: CASSEMAGGTDTQYF.

V usage is TRBV5-8 and J usage is TRBJ2-1; TRBD1 matches at 7 bases. V shed 9 bases and J 0 bases; nucleotides not matched to a gene: 9. The CDR3 has 15 amino acids. From germline, CDR1 is SGHTS and CDR2 YDEGEE. CDR3 bases: TGTGCCACCCAGAGGGGGCAGAGCTCCTACAATGAGCAGTTCTTC. Translating gives CATQRGQSSYNEQFF.

The CDR3 region is CASSPGRRSYGYTF. The CDR3 DNA is TGTGCCAGCAGCCCCGGTAGAAGATCCTATGGCTACACCTTC. The gene calls are TRBV28 and TRBJ1-2; D unclear. V lost 6 bases, J lost 4 bases, and 15 bases lay in between. CDR3 length: 14 amino acids. The germline CDR1 and CDR2 sequences are MDHEN and SYDVKM.

The chain combines TRBV7-3 with TRBJ2-2, with 10 bases that match TRBD2. Germline V gene lookup returns CDR1 SGHTA and CDR2 FQGTGA. The CDR3 spans 20 residues. V shed 0 bases, J shed 5 bases, and the junction held 15 bases outside the gene matches. The CDR3 DNA follows: TGTGCCAGCAGCTTAACGGGGGGGGCTAGCGGGAGCGCCGGGACCGGGGAGCTGTTTTTT. Protein: CASSLTGGASGSAGTGELFF.

The rearrangement links TRBV5-6 to TRBJ1-4; 9 nucleotides match TRBD1. V trimming: 4 bases; J trimming: 6 bases; junction bases outside the gene matches: 10. In germline, CDR1 is SGHDT, CDR2 YYEEEE. The CDR3 is made up of 16 amino acids. The CDR3 loop is CASSDTGGEPHEKLFF. The CDR3 DNA sequence: TGTGCCAGCAGCGATACAGGGGGCGAACCCCATGAAAAACTGTTTTTT.

This chain links TRBV7-2 with TRBJ1-2, with 7 bases fitting TRBD1. CDR1 SGHTA and CDR2 FQGNSA come from the germline V gene. The V and J ends lost 3 bases and 5 bases, in that order; junction bases with no gene match: 12. This CDR3 region has 16 residues. The CDR3 is CASSFSLTGSIYGYTF. CDR3 in DNA: TGTGCCAGCAGCTTCTCCCTGACAGGGTCGATTTATGGCTACACCTTC.

This sequence joins TRBV11-2 and TRBJ2-7; D gene uncertain. The CDR3 spans 12 residues. Germline V gene data show CDR1 as SGHAT and CDR2 as FQNNGV. The V and J ends lost 6 bases and 3 bases respectively, with 9 bases between them. CDR3 protein: CASSRVLYEQYF. Here the CDR3 DNA reads TGTGCCAGCAGTCGGGTTCTCTACGAGCAGTACTTC.

The chain uses TRBV7-2 and TRBJ1-4, with 11 bases matching TRBD1. The CDR3 is 19 amino acids. From germline, CDR1 is SGHTA and CDR2 FQGNSA. V shed 5 bases and J 2 bases; nucleotides not matched to a gene: 13. The CDR3 here is CASSLGGQGALATNEKLFF. CDR3 sequence (DNA): TGTGCCAGCAGCCTAGGAGGACAGGGGGCTTTGGCGACTAATGAAAAACTGTTTTTT.

V gene TRBV4-1 combines with J gene TRBJ1-6; D is uncertain. Trimming shortened V by 0 bases and J by 7 bases, and 10 bases separated the two germline ends. CDR1 and CDR2 from the germline V gene are MGHRA and YSYEKL. This CDR3 has 15 residues. The CDR3 DNA is TGCGCCAGCAGCCAAGAGCAGGAGGGAAATTCACCCCTCCACTTT. This codes for CASSQEQEGNSPLHF.

Comment on this clone: The junction shows a germline mismatch at one end, possibly a read error. This sample also contains other DNA sequences that code for the same CDR3. The chain joins TRBV6-1 to TRBJ2-3; D possibly uses TRBD1 or TRBD2 (5 bases each). CDR1 is MNHNS and CDR2 is SASEGT in the germline V gene. CDR3 size: 17 residues. The CDR3 spells CASSEAEGWGIADTQYF. CDR3 sequence (DNA): TGCGCCAGCAGTGAAGCGGAAGGTTGGGGCATTGCAGATACGCAGTATTTT.

This chain links TRBV19 with TRBJ2-2; D not certain. This CDR3 has 17 amino acids. Trimming shortened V by 7 bases and J by 5 bases, and 23 bases separated the two germline ends. Germline CDR1 reads LNHDA; CDR2 reads SQIVND (reference sequence). The CDR3 is CASTSSSRGPMTGELFF. The DNA of the CDR3 is TGTGCCAGTACCTCATCCTCCCGAGGCCCCATGACCGGGGAGCTGTTTTTT. The full variable domain, its missing parts supplied by reference TRBV19 and TRBJ2-2, is DGGITQSPKYLFRKEGQNVTLSCEQNLNHDAMYWYRQDPGQGLRLIYYSQIVNDFQKGDIAEGYSVSREKKESFPLTVTSAQKNPTAFYLCASTSSSRGPMTGELFFGEGSRLTVL.

This chain joins TRBV5-1 and TRBJ1-1; D uncertain. The ends were cut back, 4 bases at V and 0 bases at J, with 10 bases in the middle. Germline lookup yields CDR1 SGHRS and CDR2 YFSETQ. CDR3 length: 14 residues. In DNA form, the CDR3 reads TGCGCCAGCAGCCCGAGTGTTATGAACACTGAAGCTTTCTTT. Translating it yields CASSPSVMNTEAFF.

The V call is TRBV6-5, the J call TRBJ2-7; 10 nucleotides agree with TRBD1. Looked up from germline, CDR1 is MNHEY and CDR2 is SVGAGI. The CDR3 sequence is 15 residues long. The V segment lost 5 bases and the J segment 4 bases; nucleotides outside the gene matches: 8. CDR3 sequence: CASSPSGTGVYEQYF. The CDR3 DNA follows: TGTGCCAGCAGTCCCTCCGGGACAGGGGTATACGAGCAGTACTTC.

This chain links TRBV4-1 with TRBJ2-7; D not certain. The V and J ends lost 1 base and 4 bases respectively, with 14 bases between them. This CDR3 is 15 amino acids long. Germline V CDR1 and CDR2: MGHRA, YSYEKL. CDR3 DNA: TGCGCCAGCAGCCAAGTTCCAACAGAAGGTTACGAGCAGTACTTC. Translation gives CASSQVPTEGYEQYF.

The gene calls are TRBV6-1 and TRBJ2-7; 8 positions match TRBD1. CDR1 is MNHNS and CDR2 is SASEGT in the germline V gene. Trimming took 6 bases from V and 6 from J; bases not matched to a gene: 7. The CDR3 is made up of 13 amino acids. CDR3 DNA: TGTGCCAGCAGACCCGGGACAGGAGGCGAGCAGTACTTC. Translation: CASRPGTGGEQYF.

The chain employs TRBV19 and TRBJ1-1, with 7 bases lining up with TRBD1. This CDR3 has 15 residues. The V gene's germline CDR1 is LNHDA and CDR2 SQIVND (reference sequence). Germline trimming cut 1 base from V and 7 bases from J; bases unmatched to any gene: 9. The chain's CDR3 is CASSIGGRGLGEAFF. Here the CDR3 DNA reads TGTGCCAGTAGTATAGGTGGAAGGGGGCTTGGTGAAGCTTTCTTT.

This clone was counted once. An end of the junction differs from the germline gene, which may be a read error. The chain carries TRBV19 and TRBJ1-4, with D perhaps TRBD1 (6 bases). The CDR3 consists of 12 residues. CDR1 is LNHDA, CDR2 SQIVND, per germline (reference sequence). This CDR3 reads CASSIERTALVF. The DNA for the CDR3 is TGTGCCAGTAGTATAGAAAGGACAGCGCTTGTTTTT.

This clone was picked up a small number of times. Here the CDR3 DNA reads TGTGCCAGCAGTTTACACGGGAGGAGCTCCTACGAGCAGTACTTC. This encodes CASSLHGRSSYEQYF. V gene TRBV6-5 combines with J gene TRBJ2-7; 7 nucleotides line up with TRBD2. V dropped 4 bases and J dropped 0; count of bases not matched to a gene: 6. Germline CDR1 and CDR2: MNHEY and SVGAGI. The CDR3 runs to 15 residues.

The V and J genes are TRBV7-9 and TRBJ1-1, with 11 bases aligning to TRBD1. In germline, CDR1 is SEHNR, CDR2 FQNEAQ (reference sequence). The CDR3 is 15 residues long. The ends lost 3 bases at V and 1 base at J; junction bases unmatched: 1. CDR3 in amino acids: CASSFGTGGNTEAFF. CDR3 DNA sequence: TGTGCCAGCAGCTTCGGGACAGGGGGGAACACTGAAGCTTTCTTT.

The chain has TRBV27 and TRBJ1-1; TRBD1 might be the D (6 bases). Germline loops: CDR1 MNHEY, CDR2 SMNVEV (reference sequence). Trimming stripped 4 bases from V and 4 bases from J, with 13 bases between. The CDR3 is 14 residues long. Here the CDR3 reads CASSSLTGFTEAFF. The CDR3 nucleotides read TGTGCCAGCAGTTCACTAACAGGGTTCACTGAAGCTTTCTTT.

This rearrangement joins TRBV6-5 to TRBJ2-7, with TRBD1 matching 7 bases. Per germline, CDR1 MNHEY and CDR2 SVGAGI. The length of the CDR3 is 15 residues. With V trimmed by 0 bases and J by 1 base, 3 bases remained unmatched. The CDR3 spells CASSYSGQRSYEQYF. CDR3 sequence (DNA): TGTGCCAGCAGTTACTCGGGACAGCGATCCTACGAGCAGTACTTC.

The gene calls are TRBV28 and TRBJ2-1, with TRBD2 matching 8 bases. Germline CDR1 reads MDHEN; CDR2 reads SYDVKM. The J segment lost 5 bases and the V segment lost 6 bases, leaving 9 bases of the junction unmatched. CDR3 size: 15 residues. Written as DNA, the CDR3 is TGTGCCAGCAGACCAAGCGGGAGTGTCGACAATGAGCAGTTCTTC. It specifies CASRPSGSVDNEQFF.

This chain joins TRBV27 and TRBJ2-7; possibly TRBD2 for D (6 bases). The V end was cut by 6 bases, the J end by 7 bases, with 13 bases between. CDR1 MNHEY and CDR2 SMNVEV come from the germline V gene (reference sequence). The CDR3 sequence is 12 residues long. The CDR3 is CASSPLAGEQYF. The CDR3 DNA is TGTGCCAGCAGCCCCCTGGCGGGAGAGCAGTACTTC.

V and J are TRBV4-3 and TRBJ2-7; tentative D call: TRBD2 (5 bases). The CDR3 loop spans 12 amino acids. Per the germline V gene, CDR1 is LGHNA and CDR2 is YSLEER. V lost 4 bases and J lost 6, with 10 bases in between. The CDR3 is CASSRASGEQYF. CDR3 coding DNA: TGCGCCAGCAGCCGTGCCAGCGGCGAGCAGTACTTC.

The chain uses TRBV10-3 and TRBJ2-7, with D tentatively TRBD1 (5 bases). The CDR3 length is 13 residues. V was cut by 4 bases and J by 6 bases, with 13 bases left in between. Germline CDR1 and CDR2: ENHRY and SYGVKD. CDR3 sequence: CAISVVGVGEQYF. CDR3 DNA: TGTGCCATCAGTGTTGTAGGGGTGGGCGAGCAGTACTTC.